Listed below are T cell receptor beta chains from one sample, sequenced in a study of blood T cell repertoires in COVID-19. This table comes from immunoSEQ multiplex PCR, and its TCRdb copy is limited to in-frame clones, with some not included. The repertoire consists of 100,000 to 150,000 clones, with about 70% occurring once and the leading ten covering 5.5%. The specimen sequenced was peripheral blood. The receptors shown here come from a man between 60 and 75 years old with acute or convalescent COVID-19. Both conserved end residues are part of each CDR3. The D gene is left open where the match is weak. Rows may omit the clone size; those that give it use once, few, many or a size class.

j_gene | abundance | d_gene | v_gene | CDR3aa | CDR3nt
TRBJ1-6 | . | . | TRBV6-5 | CASSYYIHSPLHF | TGTGCCAGCAGTTACTACATACATTCACCCCTCCACTTT
TRBJ2-3 | . | . | TRBV6-1 | CASSEGPQGDTQYF | TGTGCCAGCAGTGAAGGGCCCCAGGGAGATACGCAGTATTTT
TRBJ2-3 | . | TRBD1 | TRBV29-1 | CSVVRRDRVADTQYF | TGCAGCGTTGTCCGCCGGGACAGGGTAGCAGATACGCAGTATTTT
TRBJ1-2 | . | TRBD1 | TRBV30 | CAWRIGTGNYGYTF | TGTGCCTGGAGAATCGGGACAGGGAACTATGGCTACACCTTC
TRBJ1-5 | . | . | TRBV18 | CASSPPSGWNQPQHF | TGTGCCAGCTCACCACCGTCCGGGTGGAATCAGCCCCAGCATTTT
TRBJ2-2 | . | TRBD2 | TRBV7-9 | CASSWTSGAGTGELFF | TGTGCCAGCAGCTGGACTAGCGGGGCGGGCACCGGGGAGCTGTTTTTT
TRBJ2-7 | . | . | TRBV11-2 | CASSTQGGYEQYF | TGTGCCAGCAGCACTCAGGGGGGCTACGAGCAGTACTTC
TRBJ2-7 | . | . | TRBV30 | CAWPLGGSYEQYF | TGTGCCTGGCCCTTAGGGGGCTCCTACGAGCAGTACTTC
TRBJ2-7 | . | TRBD2 | TRBV3-1/TRBV3-2 | CASSQGGGGQYEQYF | TGTGCCAGCAGCCAAGGAGGCGGGGGGCAATACGAGCAGTACTTC
TRBJ2-1 | . | TRBD1 | TRBV2 | CASSTGDLNEQFF | TGTGCCAGCAGTACAGGGGACCTCAATGAGCAGTTCTTC
TRBJ2-5 | . | . | TRBV5-1 | CASSLAEGRETQYF | TGCGCCAGCAGCTTGGCGGAGGGGAGAGAGACCCAGTACTTC
TRBJ2-7 | . | . | TRBV7-3 | CASSPGGRVYEQYF | TGTGCCAGCAGCCCCGGGGGGCGCGTCTACGAGCAGTACTTC
TRBJ1-2 | . | TRBD1 | TRBV6-6 | CASSYVPGQGPSGYTF | TGTGCCAGCAGTTATGTCCCGGGACAGGGGCCATCTGGCTACACCTTC
TRBJ2-1 | few | . | TRBV5-1 | CASSLGGGMTYNEQFF | TGCGCCAGCAGCTTGGGGGGCGGGATGACCTACAATGAGCAGTTCTTC
TRBJ2-2 | . | . | TRBV19 | CASNLQGSFIGELFF | TGTGCCAGTAACCTGCAGGGGTCGTTTATCGGGGAGCTGTTTTTT
TRBJ1-2 | . | TRBD1 | TRBV7-9 | CASSLGQGSGYTF | TGTGCCAGCAGCCTAGGACAGGGGAGCGGCTACACCTTC
TRBJ2-7 | . | TRBD1 | TRBV6-5 | CASRIQGQGGYEQYF | TGTGCCAGCAGGATTCAGGGACAGGGAGGATACGAGCAGTACTTC
TRBJ2-3 | . | TRBD1 | TRBV5-1 | CASSLGTGGDTQYF | TGCGCCAGCAGCCTGGGGACAGGGGGAGATACGCAGTATTTT
TRBJ1-1 | few | TRBD1 | TRBV27 | CASSVGQGYRTEAFF | TGTGCCAGCAGTGTTGGACAGGGCTACAGAACTGAAGCTTTCTTT
TRBJ1-6 | few | . | TRBV10-3 | CAISDSLGRSPLHF | TGTGCCATCAGTGATAGCTTGGGGCGATCACCCCTCCACTTT
TRBJ2-1 | . | TRBD1 | TRBV3-1/TRBV3-2 | CASSPRTGGAYNEQFF | TGTGCCAGCAGCCCACGGACAGGGGGCGCCTACAATGAGCAGTTCTTC
TRBJ2-3 | . | TRBD2 | TRBV5-1 | CASKLAGGIDTQYF | TGCGCCAGCAAACTAGCGGGAGGGATAGATACGCAGTATTTT
TRBJ2-3 | . | . | TRBV7-3 | CASSLNAGALSDTQYF | TGTGCCAGCAGCTTAAATGCGGGGGCCCTGTCAGATACGCAGTATTTT
TRBJ2-7 | . | TRBD2 | TRBV2 | CASTSGGATGQYF | TGTGCCAGCACTAGCGGGGGGGCAACGGGGCAGTACTTC
TRBJ2-7 | . | . | TRBV6-5 | CASHLAAGHRGEQYF | TGTGCCAGTCACCTGGCCGCCGGTCACCGGGGGGAGCAGTACTTC
TRBJ2-3 | . | . | TRBV14 | CASSQARGRMIDTQYF | TGTGCCAGCAGCCAAGCTAGAGGGCGTATGATAGATACGCAGTATTTT
TRBJ1-2 | once | TRBD1 | TRBV7-9 | CASSLNTGDGYTF | TGTGCCAGCAGCTTAAATACAGGGGATGGCTACACCTTC
TRBJ1-1 | . | . | TRBV30 | CAWSVRGSGAFF | TGTGCCTGGAGTGTACGGGGGTCCGGGGCTTTCTTT
TRBJ2-1 | . | TRBD2 | TRBV11-2 | CASSPRRRGGFNEQFF | TGTGCCAGCAGCCCCCGCAGGCGGGGGGGCTTTAATGAGCAGTTCTTC
TRBJ2-3 | . | . | TRBV10-3 | CATRGNEGSRTDTQYF | TGTGCCACGCGCGGGAACGAGGGGAGTAGGACAGATACGCAGTATTTT
TRBJ1-1 | . | . | TRBV19 | CASNGDSKGTEAFF | TGTGCCAGTAACGGGGACTCTAAGGGCACTGAAGCTTTCTTT
TRBJ1-1 | once | . | TRBV5-6 | CASSPQQAMNTEAFF | TGTGCCAGCAGCCCACAGCAGGCCATGAACACTGAAGCTTTCTTT
TRBJ2-2 | . | TRBD2 | TRBV19 | CASRIGRETRELFF | TGTGCCAGTAGAATCGGGCGGGAGACCAGGGAGCTGTTTTTT
TRBJ2-7 | . | . | TRBV4-1 | CASSRDTGTYEQYF | TGCGCCAGCAGCCGAGATACAGGGACCTACGAGCAGTACTTC
TRBJ2-5 | . | TRBD2 | TRBV5-4 | CASSLGGSLQETQYF | TGTGCCAGCAGCTTAGGCGGGAGCCTGCAAGAGACCCAGTACTTC
TRBJ2-1 | . | TRBD2 | TRBV3-1/TRBV3-2 | CASSQGKLAGVLDEQFF | TGTGCCAGCAGCCAAGGTAAACTAGCGGGAGTACTAGATGAGCAGTTCTTC
TRBJ1-4 | . | . | TRBV4-1 | CASSQESGWVEKLFF | TGCGCCAGCAGCCAAGAATCAGGGTGGGTTGAAAAACTGTTTTTT
TRBJ1-6 | . | TRBD1 | TRBV4-1 | CASSQPGTVSYNSPLHF | TGCGCCAGCAGCCAACCCGGGACAGTCTCCTATAATTCACCCCTCCACTTT
TRBJ2-3 | . | TRBD2 | TRBV6-5 | CASSYQGGGSDTQYF | TGTGCCAGCAGTTACCAGGGCGGGGGTTCAGATACGCAGTATTTT
TRBJ2-6 | . | . | TRBV6-4 | CASSPQISGANVLTF | TGTGCCAGCAGCCCACAGATCTCTGGGGCCAACGTCCTGACTTTC
TRBJ1-1 | . | . | TRBV19 | CASSGDTSNTEAFF | TGTGCCAGTAGCGGGGACACCTCGAACACTGAAGCTTTCTTT
TRBJ2-7 | . | TRBD1 | TRBV4-1 | CASSQELGQGYEQYF | TGCGCCAGCAGCCAAGAGCTGGGACAGGGCTACGAGCAGTACTTC
TRBJ2-3 | . | TRBD1 | TRBV24-1 | CATGRQGLPDTQYF | TGTGCCACCGGGAGACAGGGGCTCCCAGATACGCAGTATTTT
TRBJ1-2 | few | . | TRBV14 | CASEARTDYGYTF | TGTGCCAGCGAAGCGAGGACAGACTATGGCTACACCTTC
TRBJ1-4 | . | TRBD1 | TRBV18 | CASSPGTGEKLFF | TGTGCCAGCTCACCAGGGACAGGTGAAAAACTGTTTTTT
TRBJ1-2 | . | TRBD1 | TRBV3-1/TRBV3-2 | CASSLGTGANYGYTF | TGTGCCAGCAGCCTAGGGACAGGGGCCAACTATGGCTACACCTTC